The T cell receptor beta chain under discussion was sequenced for a study of T cell responses to AZD1222 COVID-19 vaccine. Sequencing was performed with immunoSEQ multiplex PCR; in TCRdb, only in-frame clones are kept and a portion is missing. Found here are about 120,000 clones, about 90% of them singletons; the top ten hold 1.5% to 2%. Germline V gene lookup returns CDR1 SGHRS and CDR2 YFSETQ. CDR3 size: 14 residues. The V end was cut by 0 bases, the J end by 4 bases, with 9 bases between. This TCR was sampled from an adult in good health. Sequenced material: peripheral blood, taken on day 0 of AZD1222 vaccination. The chain has TRBV5-1 and TRBJ2-3; D is unresolved. CDR3 region: CASSLALEADTQYF. The CDR3 DNA follows: TGCGCCAGCAGCTTGGCCCTAGAGGCAGATACGCAGTATTTT. The whole variable domain, remainder taken from reference TRBV5-1 and TRBJ2-3, is KAGVTQTPRYLIKTRGQQVTLSCSPISGHRSVSWYQQTPGQGLQFLFEYFSETQRNKGNFPGRFSGRQFSNSRSEMNVSTLELGDSALYLCASSLALEADTQYFGPGTRLTVL.